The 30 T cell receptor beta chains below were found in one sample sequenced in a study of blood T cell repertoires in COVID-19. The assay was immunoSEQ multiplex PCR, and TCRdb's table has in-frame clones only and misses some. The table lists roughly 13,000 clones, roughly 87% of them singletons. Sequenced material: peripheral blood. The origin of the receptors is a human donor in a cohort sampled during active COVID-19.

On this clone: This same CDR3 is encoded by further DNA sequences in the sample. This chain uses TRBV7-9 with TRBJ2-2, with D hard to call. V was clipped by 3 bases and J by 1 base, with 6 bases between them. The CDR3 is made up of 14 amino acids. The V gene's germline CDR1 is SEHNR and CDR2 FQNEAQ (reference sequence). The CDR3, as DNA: TGTGCCAGCAGCTTTAAGCGGAACACCGGGGAGCTGTTTTTT. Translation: CASSFKRNTGELFF.

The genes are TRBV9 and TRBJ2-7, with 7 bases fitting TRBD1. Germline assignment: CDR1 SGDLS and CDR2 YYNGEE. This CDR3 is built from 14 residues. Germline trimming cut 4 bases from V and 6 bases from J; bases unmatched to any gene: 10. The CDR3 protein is CASSSRQGPSEQYF. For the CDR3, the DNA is TGTGCCAGCAGCTCCCGACAGGGACCCAGCGAGCAGTACTTC.

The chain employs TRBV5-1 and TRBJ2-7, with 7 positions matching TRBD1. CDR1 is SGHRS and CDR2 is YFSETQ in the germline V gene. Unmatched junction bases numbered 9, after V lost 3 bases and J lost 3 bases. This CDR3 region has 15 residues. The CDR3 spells CASSSPDRTHYEQYF. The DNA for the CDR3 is TGCGCCAGCAGCTCGCCGGACAGGACCCACTACGAGCAGTACTTC.

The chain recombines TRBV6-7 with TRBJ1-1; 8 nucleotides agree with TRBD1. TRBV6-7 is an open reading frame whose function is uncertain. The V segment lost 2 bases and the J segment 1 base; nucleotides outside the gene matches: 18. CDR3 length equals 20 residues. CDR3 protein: CASSYPLCALNRGRNTEAFF. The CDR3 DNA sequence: TGTGCCAGCAGTTACCCCCTCTGTGCTCTCAACAGGGGGAGGAACACTGAAGCTTTCTTT.

Written as DNA, the CDR3 is TGTGCCAGCAGTGCGGACAGGGTATCCACTGAAGCTTTCTTT. Protein sequence: CASSADRVSTEAFF. The J gene is TRBJ1-1, the V gene TRBV2; 8 positions match TRBD1. The CDR3 runs 14 residues. Trimming cost V 4 bases and J 4 bases; bases outside gene matches: 5. The germline gives CDR1 SNHLY, CDR2 FYNNEI.

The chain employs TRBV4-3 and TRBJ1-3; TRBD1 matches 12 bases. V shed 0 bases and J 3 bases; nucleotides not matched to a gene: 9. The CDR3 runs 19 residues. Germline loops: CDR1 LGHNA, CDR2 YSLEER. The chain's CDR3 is CASSQDPPGQGAFGNTIYF. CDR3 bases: TGCGCCAGCAGCCAAGACCCCCCGGGACAGGGGGCTTTTGGAAACACCATATATTTT.

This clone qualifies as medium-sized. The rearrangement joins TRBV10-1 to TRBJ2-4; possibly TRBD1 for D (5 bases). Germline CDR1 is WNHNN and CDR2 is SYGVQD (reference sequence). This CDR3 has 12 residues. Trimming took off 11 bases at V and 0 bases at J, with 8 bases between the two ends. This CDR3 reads CADRLAKNIQYF. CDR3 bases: TGCGCCGACAGACTAGCCAAAAACATTCAGTACTTC.

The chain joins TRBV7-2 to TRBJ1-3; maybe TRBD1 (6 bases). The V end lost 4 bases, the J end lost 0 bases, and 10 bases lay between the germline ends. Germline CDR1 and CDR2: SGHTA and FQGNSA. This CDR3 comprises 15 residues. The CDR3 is CASSSQTGSGNTIYF. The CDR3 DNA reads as TGTGCCAGCAGCTCCCAGACAGGCTCTGGAAACACCATATATTTT.

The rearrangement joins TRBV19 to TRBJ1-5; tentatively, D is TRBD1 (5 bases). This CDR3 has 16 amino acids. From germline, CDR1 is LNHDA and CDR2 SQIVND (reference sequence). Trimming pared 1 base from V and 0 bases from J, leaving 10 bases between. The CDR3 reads CASSIGQLYSNQPQHF. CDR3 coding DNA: TGTGCCAGTAGTATAGGACAGCTATATAGCAATCAGCCCCAGCATTTT. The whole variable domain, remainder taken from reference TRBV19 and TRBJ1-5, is DGGITQSPKYLFRKEGQNVTLSCEQNLNHDAMYWYRQDPGQGLRLIYYSQIVNDFQKGDIAEGYSVSREKKESFPLTVTSAQKNPTAFYLCASSIGQLYSNQPQHFGDGTRLSIL.

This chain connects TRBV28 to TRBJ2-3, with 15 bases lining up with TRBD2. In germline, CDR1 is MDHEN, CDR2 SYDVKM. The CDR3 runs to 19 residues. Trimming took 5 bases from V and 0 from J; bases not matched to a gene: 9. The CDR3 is CASSGPGTSGGLSTDTQYF. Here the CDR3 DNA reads TGTGCCAGCAGTGGCCCCGGGACTAGCGGGGGGCTCAGCACAGATACGCAGTATTTT.

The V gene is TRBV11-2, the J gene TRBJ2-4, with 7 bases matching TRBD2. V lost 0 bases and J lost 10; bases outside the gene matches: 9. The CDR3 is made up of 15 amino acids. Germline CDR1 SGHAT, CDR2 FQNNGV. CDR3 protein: CASSLEPSGGRIQYF. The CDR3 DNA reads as TGTGCCAGCAGCTTAGAACCTAGCGGAGGGAGAATTCAGTACTTC. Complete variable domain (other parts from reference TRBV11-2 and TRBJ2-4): EAGVAQSPRYKIIEKRQSVAFWCNPISGHATLYWYQQILGQGPKLLIQFQNNGVVDDSQLPKDRFSAERLKGVDSTLKIQPAKLEDSAVYLCASSLEPSGGRIQYFGAGTRLSVL.

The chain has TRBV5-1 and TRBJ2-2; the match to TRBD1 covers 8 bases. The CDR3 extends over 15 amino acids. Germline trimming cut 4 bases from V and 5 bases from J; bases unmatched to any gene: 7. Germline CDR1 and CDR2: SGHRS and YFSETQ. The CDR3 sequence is CASSLRDRWTGELFF. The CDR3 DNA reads TGCGCCAGCAGCCTCCGGGACAGGTGGACCGGGGAGCTGTTTTTT.

The CDR3 nucleotides read TGTGCCAGCAGCCCCATATCCAGATACGGAGGCTATGGCTACACCTTC. Translated: CASSPISRYGGYGYTF. V and J are TRBV3-1 (or the pseudogene TRBV3-2) and TRBJ1-2; D unclear. The CDR3 is 16 residues long. Germline V gene lookup returns CDR1 LGHDT and CDR2 YNNKEL (reference sequence). Trimming shortened V by 4 bases and J by 4 bases, and 19 bases separated the two germline ends.

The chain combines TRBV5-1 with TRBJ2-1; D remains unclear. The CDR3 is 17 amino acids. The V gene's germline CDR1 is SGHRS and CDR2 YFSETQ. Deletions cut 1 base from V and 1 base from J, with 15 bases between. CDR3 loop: CASSLNQAGASYNEQFF. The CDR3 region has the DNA TGCGCCAGCAGCTTGAACCAAGCCGGAGCGTCCTACAATGAGCAGTTCTTC.

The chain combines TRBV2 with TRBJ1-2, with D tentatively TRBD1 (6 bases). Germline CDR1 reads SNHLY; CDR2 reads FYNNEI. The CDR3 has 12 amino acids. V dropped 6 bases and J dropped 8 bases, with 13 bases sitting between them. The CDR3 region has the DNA TGTGCCAGCAGCCTACAGGGTCGGGGCTACACCTTC. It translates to CASSLQGRGYTF.

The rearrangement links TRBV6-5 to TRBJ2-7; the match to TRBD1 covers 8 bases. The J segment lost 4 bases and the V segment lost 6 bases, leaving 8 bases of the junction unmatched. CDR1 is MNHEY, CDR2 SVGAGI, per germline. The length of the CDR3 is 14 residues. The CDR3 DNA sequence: TGTGCCAGCAGGGAGACAGGGGCGGAGTACGAGCAGTACTTC. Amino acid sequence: CASRETGAEYEQYF.

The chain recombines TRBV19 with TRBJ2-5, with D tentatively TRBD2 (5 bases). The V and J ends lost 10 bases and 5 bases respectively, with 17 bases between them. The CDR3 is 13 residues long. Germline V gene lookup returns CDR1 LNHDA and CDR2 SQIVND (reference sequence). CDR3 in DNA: TGTGCCACAAGAGCGGTGGTTGGCGAGACCCAGTACTTC. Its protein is CATRAVVGETQYF.

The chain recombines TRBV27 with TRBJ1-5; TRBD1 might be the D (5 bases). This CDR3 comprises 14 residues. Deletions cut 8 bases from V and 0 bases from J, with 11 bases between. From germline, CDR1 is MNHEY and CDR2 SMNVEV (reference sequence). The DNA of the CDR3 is TGTGCCAGCTCAGACAGAAATAGCAATCAGCCCCAGCATTTT. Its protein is CASSDRNSNQPQHF.

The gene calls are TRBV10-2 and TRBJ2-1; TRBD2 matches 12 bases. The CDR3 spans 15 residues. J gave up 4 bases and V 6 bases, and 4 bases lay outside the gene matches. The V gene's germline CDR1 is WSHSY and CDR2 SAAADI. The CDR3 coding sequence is TGCGCCAGCAGAAGGACTAGCGGGACATACAATGAGCAGTTCTTC. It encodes CASRRTSGTYNEQFF.

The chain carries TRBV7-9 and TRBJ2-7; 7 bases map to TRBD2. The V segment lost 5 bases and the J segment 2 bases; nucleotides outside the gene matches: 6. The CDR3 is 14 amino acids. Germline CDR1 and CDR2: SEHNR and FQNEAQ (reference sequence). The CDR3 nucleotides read TGTGCCAGCAGCCCGGGACTATCAACCTACGAGCAGTACTTC. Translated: CASSPGLSTYEQYF.

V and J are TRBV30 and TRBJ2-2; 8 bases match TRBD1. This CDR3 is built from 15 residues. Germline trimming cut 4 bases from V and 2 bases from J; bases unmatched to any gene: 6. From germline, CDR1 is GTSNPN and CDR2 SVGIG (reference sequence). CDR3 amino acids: CAWTRDRLNTGELFF. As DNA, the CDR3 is TGTGCCTGGACAAGGGACAGGCTTAACACCGGGGAGCTGTTTTTT.

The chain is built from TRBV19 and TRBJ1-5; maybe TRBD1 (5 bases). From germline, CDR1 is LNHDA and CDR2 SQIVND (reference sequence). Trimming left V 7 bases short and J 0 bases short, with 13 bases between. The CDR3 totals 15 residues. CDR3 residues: CASNPGGFSNQPQHF. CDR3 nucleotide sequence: TGTGCCAGTAACCCTGGGGGGTTTAGCAATCAGCCCCAGCATTTT.

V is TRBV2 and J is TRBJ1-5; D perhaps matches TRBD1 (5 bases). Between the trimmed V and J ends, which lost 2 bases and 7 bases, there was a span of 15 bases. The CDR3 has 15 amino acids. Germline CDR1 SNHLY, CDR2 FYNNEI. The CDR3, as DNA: TGTGCCAGCAGTGAACTGGGGGGTGGGGAACAGCCCCAGCATTTT. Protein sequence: CASSELGGGEQPQHF.

CDR3 DNA sequence: TGTGCCAGCAGCGTATGGGGGCCGGATACGCAGTATTTT. This encodes CASSVWGPDTQYF. The chain is built from TRBV9 and TRBJ2-3; possible D gene TRBD1, 6 bases. V lost 1 base, J lost 6 bases, and 9 bases lay in between. The CDR3 runs 13 residues. From germline, CDR1 is SGDLS and CDR2 YYNGEE.

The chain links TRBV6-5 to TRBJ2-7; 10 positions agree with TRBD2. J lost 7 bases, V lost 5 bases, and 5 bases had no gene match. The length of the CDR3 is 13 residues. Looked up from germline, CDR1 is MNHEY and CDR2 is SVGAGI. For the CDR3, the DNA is TGTGCCAGCAGTATGGGACTAGCGCAAGAGCAGTACTTC. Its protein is CASSMGLAQEQYF.

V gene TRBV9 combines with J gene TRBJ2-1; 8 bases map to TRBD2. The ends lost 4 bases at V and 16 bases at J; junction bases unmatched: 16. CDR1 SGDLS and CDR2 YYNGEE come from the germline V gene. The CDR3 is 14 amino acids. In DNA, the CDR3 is TGTGCCAGCAGCCCGGGACACCCGGGACTAGTGAGTTTCTTC. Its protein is CASSPGHPGLVSFF.

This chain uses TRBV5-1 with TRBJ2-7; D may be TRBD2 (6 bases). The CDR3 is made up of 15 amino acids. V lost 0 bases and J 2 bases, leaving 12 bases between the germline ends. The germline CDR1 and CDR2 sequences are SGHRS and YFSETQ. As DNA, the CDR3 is TGCGCCAGCAGCTTGGACGGGGGTCCGGCCTACGAGCAGTACTTC. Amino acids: CASSLDGGPAYEQYF.

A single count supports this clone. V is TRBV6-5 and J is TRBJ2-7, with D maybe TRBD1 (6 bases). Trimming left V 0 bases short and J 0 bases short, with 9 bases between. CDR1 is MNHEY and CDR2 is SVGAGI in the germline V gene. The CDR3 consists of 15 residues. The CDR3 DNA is TGTGCCAGCAGTTACTCGATAGGGGGCTCCTACGAGCAGTACTTC. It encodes CASSYSIGGSYEQYF.

CDR3 in DNA: TGCGCCAGCAGCTCGCGGGTTACAGATACGCAGTATTTT. It encodes CASSSRVTDTQYF. The rearrangement links TRBV5-1 to TRBJ2-3, with a weak D call TRBD2 (5 bases). This CDR3 contains 13 residues. The germline CDR1 and CDR2 sequences are SGHRS and YFSETQ. Trimming removed 3 bases at V and 3 bases at J, with 8 bases between. The full variable domain, its missing parts supplied by reference TRBV5-1 and TRBJ2-3, is KAGVTQTPRYLIKTRGQQVTLSCSPISGHRSVSWYQQTPGQGLQFLFEYFSETQRNKGNFPGRFSGRQFSNSRSEMNVSTLELGDSALYLCASSSRVTDTQYFGPGTRLTVL.

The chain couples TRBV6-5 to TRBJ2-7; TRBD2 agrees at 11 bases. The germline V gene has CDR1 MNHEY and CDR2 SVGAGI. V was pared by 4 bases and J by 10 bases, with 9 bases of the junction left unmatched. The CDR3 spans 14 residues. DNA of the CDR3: TGTGCCAGCAGTTCACTAGCGGGAGCAATTATCCAGTACTTC. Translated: CASSSLAGAIIQYF.